These 27 T cell receptor beta chains were sequenced from one sample in a study of patients and donors after allogeneic stem cell transplantation. Each CDR3 protein gets one entry after TCRdb re-called the RT-PCR reads with MiXCR. The sample consists of some 200,000 distinct CDR3 sequences, roughly two fifths of them appearing once. The specimen was blood, either unsorted or a sorted T cell fraction (not recorded which). All receptors derive from a human donor who was either an allogeneic HSCT recipient or a stem cell or donor lymphocyte infusion donor (not recorded which). It is not recorded whose cells these are; they may come from a transplant donor.

This clonotype was picked up a small number of times. The gene calls are TRBV6-1 and TRBJ1-4; TRBD1 is a possible D gene (5 bases). The CDR3 has 15 residues. The V end was cut by 5 bases, the J end by 6 bases, with 16 bases between. Germline values: CDR1 MNHNS, CDR2 SASEGT. The CDR3 spells CASSMQGARDEKLFF. The CDR3, as DNA: TGTGCCAGCAGTATGCAGGGAGCAAGGGATGAAAAACTGTTTTTT.

This clonotype was observed a handful of times. This CDR3 reads CASSPGTGRTEQFF. In nucleotides, the CDR3 is TGTGCCAGCAGCCCGGGGACAGGGAGGACTGAGCAGTTCTTC. The chain recombines TRBV7-9 with TRBJ2-1, with TRBD1 matching over 9 bases. The CDR3 loop spans 14 amino acids. Germline CDR1 reads SEHNR; CDR2 reads FQNEAQ (reference sequence). The V segment lost 5 bases and the J segment 9 bases; nucleotides outside the gene matches: 8. The entire variable domain, with the rest obtained from reference TRBV7-9 and TRBJ2-1, is as follows: DTGVSQNPRHKITKRGQNVTFRCDPISEHNRLYWYRQTLGQGPEFLTYFQNEAQLEKSRLLSDRFSAERPKGSFSTLEIQRTEQGDSAMYLCASSPGTGRTEQFFGPGTRLTVL.

Only a few counts were recorded for this clonotype. This sequence joins TRBV11-2 and TRBJ1-4; 8 bases are shared with TRBD1. The germline V gene encodes CDR1 SGHAT and CDR2 FQNNGV. J lost 0 bases, V lost 5 bases, and 2 bases had no gene match. The CDR3 covers 15 residues. CDR3 in amino acids: CASSQTGATNEKLFF. The CDR3 nucleotides are TGTGCCAGCAGCCAGACAGGGGCAACTAATGAAAAACTGTTTTTT.

In this sample, this clonotype turned up a few times. V gene TRBV6-5 combines with J gene TRBJ1-3, with D possibly being TRBD1 (5 bases). Trimming left V 3 bases short and J 0 bases short, with 9 bases between. The germline V gene encodes CDR1 MNHEY and CDR2 SVGAGI. CDR3 length equals 15 residues. The CDR3 loop is CASSYSDSSGNTIYF. The DNA for the CDR3 is TGTGCCAGCAGTTATTCAGACAGCTCTGGAAACACCATATATTTT.

The chain uses TRBV6-2 or TRBV6-3 and TRBJ2-7; TRBD1 agrees at 7 bases. The V gene end was trimmed by 7 bases and the J gene end by 5 bases; junction bases not matched to a gene: 14. The CDR3 spans 15 residues. CDR1 and CDR2 (germline): MNHEY, SVGEGT. The CDR3 bases are TGTGCCAGCACCTTTTCCGGGACAGTGAAGCACGAGCAGTACTTC. Amino acid sequence: CASTFSGTVKHEQYF.

This clonotype was detected a few times. This chain joins TRBV10-3 and TRBJ1-1; 7 nucleotides match TRBD1. CDR1 and CDR2 from the germline V gene are ENHRY and SYGVKD. The V and J ends lost 6 bases and 5 bases, in that order; junction bases with no gene match: 3. The CDR3 is 12 residues long. The CDR3 sequence: CAIRQGGTEAFF. In DNA form, the CDR3 reads TGTGCCATCAGGCAGGGGGGTACTGAAGCTTTCTTT.

The chain uses TRBV4-1 and TRBJ2-5, with D unclear. The CDR3 has 14 residues. Germline CDR1 is MGHRA and CDR2 is YSYEKL. Trimming removed 0 bases from V and 2 bases from J, with 7 bases in between. CDR3 protein: CASSQESEQETQYF. CDR3 nucleotides: TGCGCCAGCAGCCAAGAATCGGAACAAGAGACCCAGTACTTC.

This clonotype has a handful of counts. This rearrangement joins TRBV12-3 or TRBV12-4 to TRBJ2-2; no firm D call. The CDR3 length is 14 residues. V gave up 3 bases and J gave up 4 bases, with 9 bases separating them. The CDR3 DNA sequence: TGTGCCAGCAGTTTTATTCGGTTCACCGGGGAGCTGTTTTTT. Translation: CASSFIRFTGELFF.

This clonotype occurred a few times. The gene calls are TRBV20-1 and TRBJ2-1; D not resolved. Germline V gene sequence: CDR1 DFQATT, CDR2 SNEGSKA (reference sequence). Trimming removed 3 bases at V and 6 bases at J, with 6 bases between. This CDR3 is built from 11 residues. CDR3 residues: CSASPLNEQFF. The CDR3 DNA follows: TGCAGTGCTAGCCCTCTCAATGAGCAGTTCTTC.

The chain recombines TRBV5-1 with TRBJ2-1; TRBD2 matches at 8 bases. The ends lost 0 bases at V and 2 bases at J; junction bases unmatched: 4. Germline-derived CDR1 and CDR2 are SGHRS and YFSETQ. The CDR3 runs 16 residues. The CDR3 loop reads CASSLGLAGTYNEQFF. The DNA for the CDR3 is TGCGCCAGCAGCTTGGGGCTAGCGGGCACCTACAATGAGCAGTTCTTC.

This clonotype has only a few counts. The rearrangement links TRBV29-1 to TRBJ1-1; D remains ambiguous. Germline V CDR1 and CDR2: SQVTM, ANQGSEA. Trimming stripped 5 bases from V and 0 bases from J, with 1 base between. The CDR3 totals 10 residues. The CDR3 region is CSVLNTEAFF. The CDR3 DNA reads TGCAGCGTTTTGAACACTGAAGCTTTCTTT.

V is TRBV5-1 and J is TRBJ2-7; D could derive from TRBD1 or TRBD2 (6 bases each). Between the trimmed V and J ends, which lost 2 bases and 5 bases, there was a span of 14 bases. CDR3 length: 14 residues. Germline CDR1 is SGHRS and CDR2 is YFSETQ. This CDR3 reads CASSFDPGANEQYF. The CDR3 DNA reads TGCGCCAGCAGCTTCGATCCGGGGGCCAACGAGCAGTACTTC.

The genes are TRBV5-6 and TRBJ2-6; D unresolved. Germline CDR1 is SGHDT and CDR2 is YYEEEE. V lost 5 bases, J lost 0 bases, and 12 bases lay in between. The CDR3 has 16 amino acids. CDR3 sequence reads: CASSSAVSSGANVLTF. The CDR3, as DNA: TGTGCCAGCAGTTCCGCGGTGAGCTCTGGGGCCAACGTCCTGACTTTC.

This chain uses TRBV2 with TRBJ1-1; tentatively, D is TRBD1 (5 bases). Trimming stripped 0 bases from V and 4 bases from J, with 15 bases between. The CDR3 runs 16 residues. CDR1 is SNHLY and CDR2 is FYNNEI in the germline V gene. The CDR3 loop is CASSEAPGMGSTEAFF. CDR3 nucleotides: TGTGCCAGCAGTGAAGCGCCAGGGATGGGTAGCACTGAAGCTTTCTTT.

This sequence joins TRBV7-9 and TRBJ2-1, with 9 nucleotides matching TRBD2. The CDR3 loop spans 16 amino acids. The V segment lost 5 bases and the J segment 5 bases; nucleotides outside the gene matches: 10. Germline CDR1 and CDR2: SEHNR and FQNEAQ (reference sequence). The DNA of the CDR3 is TGTGCCAGCAGCAGCTTTAGCGGGAGCGCTAACAATGAGCAGTTCTTC. Protein: CASSSFSGSANNEQFF.

This clonotype was recorded a few times. The V and J genes are TRBV28 and TRBJ1-5; tentative D call: TRBD1 (5 bases). The CDR3 extends over 14 amino acids. CDR1 is MDHEN and CDR2 is SYDVKM in the germline V gene. V lost 3 bases and J lost 6, with 12 bases in between. This CDR3 is CASSFSGGGQPQHF. CDR3 DNA sequence: TGTGCCAGCAGTTTCTCGGGGGGTGGTCAGCCCCAGCATTTT.

This clonotype was seen a handful of times. The chain has TRBV29-1 and TRBJ2-2, with 7 bases aligning to TRBD2. CDR1 and CDR2 from the germline V gene are SQVTM and ANQGSEA. CDR3 size: 13 residues. Trimming at V came to 4 bases and at J to 6 bases, leaving 5 bases not matched to a gene. The CDR3 nucleotides read TGCAGCGTTGGGCGGGAGAGTCCCGGGGAGCTGTTTTTT. Translation gives CSVGRESPGELFF.

This chain joins TRBV29-1 and TRBJ2-7; D not certain. This CDR3 comprises 12 residues. Trimming took 4 bases from V and 2 from J, leaving 9 bases between them. Germline CDR1 SQVTM, CDR2 ANQGSEA. For the CDR3, the DNA is TGCAGCGTTGGAGTCGGAACCTACGAGCAGTACTTC. Its translation is CSVGVGTYEQYF.

This clonotype was observed many times. The V and J genes are TRBV12-3 or TRBV12-4 and TRBJ1-3; 7 bases are a match to TRBD1. V dropped 6 bases and J dropped 1; count of bases not matched to a gene: 3. The length of the CDR3 is 14 residues. In DNA form, the CDR3 reads TGTGCCAGCAGCCCGACAGGGTCTGGAAACACCATATATTTT. Translating it yields CASSPTGSGNTIYF.

The chain uses TRBV3-1 and TRBJ1-2; the D gene is possibly TRBD1 (5 bases). Trimming left V 3 bases short and J 1 base short, with 9 bases between. Germline V lookup: CDR1 LGHDT, CDR2 YNNKEL (reference sequence). The CDR3 is 14 amino acids. Here the CDR3 DNA reads TGTGCCAGCAGCCAGGACACTTTTAACTATGGCTACACCTTC. This sequence encodes CASSQDTFNYGYTF. The variable domain in full, with the rest retrieved from reference TRBV3-1 and TRBJ1-2, is DTAVSQTPKYLVTQMGNDKSIKCEQNLGHDTMYWYKQDSKKFLKIMFSYNNKELIINETVPNRFSPKSPDKAHLNLHINSLELGDSAVYFCASSQDTFNYGYTFGSGTRLTVV.

V gene TRBV7-3 combines with J gene TRBJ1-4; 7 bases align to TRBD1. The germline V gene encodes CDR1 SGHTA and CDR2 FQGTGA. Unmatched junction bases numbered 18, after V lost 4 bases and J lost 1 base. This CDR3 region has 20 residues. CDR3 sequence (DNA): TGTGCCAGCAGCTCCAATTCGCCCGGGTCCTCAGGGGGAACTAATGAAAAACTGTTTTTT. The encoded protein is CASSSNSPGSSGGTNEKLFF.

The chain links TRBV29-1 to TRBJ1-1; the D gene is possibly TRBD1 (6 bases). V was shortened by 0 bases and J by 6 bases, with 14 bases between the two germline ends. Germline V gene sequence: CDR1 SQVTM, CDR2 ANQGSEA. The CDR3 loop spans 14 amino acids. The DNA for the CDR3 is TGCAGCGTTGAAGATGGAGATAAGGGGGCTGAAGCTTTCTTT. Residues: CSVEDGDKGAEAFF.

The rearrangement uses TRBV9 and TRBJ2-1; D is ambiguous. The germline gives CDR1 SGDLS, CDR2 YYNGEE. V shed 2 bases and J shed 9 bases, with 6 bases lying between them. The CDR3 consists of 11 residues. The CDR3 is CASSVYGEQFF. The CDR3 DNA follows: TGTGCCAGCAGCGTCTACGGTGAGCAGTTCTTC. The whole variable domain, remainder taken from reference TRBV9 and TRBJ2-1, is DSGVTQTPKHLITATGQRVTLRCSPRSGDLSVYWYQQSLDQGLQFLIQYYNGEERAKGNILERFSAQQFPDLHSELNLSSLELGDSALYFCASSVYGEQFFGPGTRLTVL.

The rearrangement uses TRBV6-5 and TRBJ1-1; D is perhaps TRBD1 (6 bases). V gave up 4 bases and J gave up 4 bases, with 13 bases separating them. Per the germline V gene, CDR1 is MNHEY and CDR2 is SVGAGI. The length of the CDR3 is 14 residues. In DNA, the CDR3 is TGTGCCAGCAGTTTTCAGGGGAGGAGCACTGAAGCTTTCTTT. Amino acids: CASSFQGRSTEAFF.

V usage is TRBV12-3 or TRBV12-4 and J usage is TRBJ2-1; TRBD2 matches at 13 bases. Trimming at V came to 6 bases and at J to 0 bases, leaving 5 bases not matched to a gene. The CDR3 sequence is 17 residues long. CDR3 sequence reads: CASSPGTSGISYNEQFF. CDR3 coding DNA: TGTGCCAGCAGCCCTGGGACTAGCGGGATCTCCTACAATGAGCAGTTCTTC.

V is TRBV30 and J is TRBJ1-2; D is uncertain. Per germline, CDR1 GTSNPN and CDR2 SVGIG (reference sequence). Trimming cost V 2 bases and J 5 bases, with 12 bases left between them. The CDR3 length is 13 residues. CDR3 sequence (DNA): TGTGCCTGGAGTCCGAGGGCACATTATGGCTACACCTTC. This codes for CAWSPRAHYGYTF.

CDR3 protein: CASSQATTRAEAFF. The CDR3 DNA reads TGTGCCAGCAGCCAAGCCACCACGCGGGCTGAAGCTTTCTTT. This chain uses TRBV4-2 with TRBJ1-1; D gene uncertain. Germline assignment: CDR1 LGHNA and CDR2 YNFKEQ. The CDR3 runs 14 residues. The V gene lost 1 base and the J gene lost 6 bases, with 12 bases spanning the gap.